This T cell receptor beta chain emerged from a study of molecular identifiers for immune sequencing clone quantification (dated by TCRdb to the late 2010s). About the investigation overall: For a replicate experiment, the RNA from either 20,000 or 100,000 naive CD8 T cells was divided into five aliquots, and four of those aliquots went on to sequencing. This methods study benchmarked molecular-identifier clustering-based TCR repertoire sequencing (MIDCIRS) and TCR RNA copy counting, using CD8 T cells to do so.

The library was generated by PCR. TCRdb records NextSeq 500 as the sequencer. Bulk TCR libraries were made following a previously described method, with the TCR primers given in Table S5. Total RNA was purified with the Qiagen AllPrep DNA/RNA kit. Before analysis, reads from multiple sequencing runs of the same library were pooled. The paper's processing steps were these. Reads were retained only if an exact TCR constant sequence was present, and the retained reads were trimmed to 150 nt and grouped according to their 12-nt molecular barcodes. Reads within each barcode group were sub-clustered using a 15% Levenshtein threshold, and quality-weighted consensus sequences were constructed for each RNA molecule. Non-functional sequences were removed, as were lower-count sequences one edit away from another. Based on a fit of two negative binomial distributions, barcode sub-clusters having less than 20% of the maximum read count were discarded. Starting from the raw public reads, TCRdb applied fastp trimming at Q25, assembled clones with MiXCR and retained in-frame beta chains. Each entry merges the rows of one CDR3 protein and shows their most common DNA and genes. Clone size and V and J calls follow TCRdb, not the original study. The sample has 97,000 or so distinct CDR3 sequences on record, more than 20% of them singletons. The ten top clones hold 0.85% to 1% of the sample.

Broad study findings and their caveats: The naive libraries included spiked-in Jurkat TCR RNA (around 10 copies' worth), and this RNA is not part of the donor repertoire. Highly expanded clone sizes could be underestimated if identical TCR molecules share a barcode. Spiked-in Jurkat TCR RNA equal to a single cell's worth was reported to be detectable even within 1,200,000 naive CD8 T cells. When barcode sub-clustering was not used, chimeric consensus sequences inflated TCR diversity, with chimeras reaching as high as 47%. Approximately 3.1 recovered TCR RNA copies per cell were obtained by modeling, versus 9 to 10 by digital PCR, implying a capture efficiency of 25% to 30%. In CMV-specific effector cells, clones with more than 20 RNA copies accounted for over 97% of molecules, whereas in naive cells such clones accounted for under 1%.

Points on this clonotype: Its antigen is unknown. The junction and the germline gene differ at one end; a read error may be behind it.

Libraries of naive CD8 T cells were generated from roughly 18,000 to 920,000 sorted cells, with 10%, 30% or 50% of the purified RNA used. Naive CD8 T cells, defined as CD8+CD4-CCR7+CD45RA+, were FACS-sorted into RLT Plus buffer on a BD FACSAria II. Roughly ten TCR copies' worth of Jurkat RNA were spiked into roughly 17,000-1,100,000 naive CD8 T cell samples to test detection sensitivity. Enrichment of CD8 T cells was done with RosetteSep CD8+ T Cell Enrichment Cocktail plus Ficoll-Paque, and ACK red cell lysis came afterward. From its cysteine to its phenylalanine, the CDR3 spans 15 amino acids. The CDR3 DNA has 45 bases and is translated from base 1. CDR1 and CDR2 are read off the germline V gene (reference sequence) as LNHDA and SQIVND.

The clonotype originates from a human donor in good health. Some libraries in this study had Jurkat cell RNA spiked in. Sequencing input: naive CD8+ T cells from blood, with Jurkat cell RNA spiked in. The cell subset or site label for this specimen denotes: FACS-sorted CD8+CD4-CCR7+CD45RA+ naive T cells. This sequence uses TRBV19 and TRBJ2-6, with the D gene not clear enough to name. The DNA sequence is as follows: TGTGCCAGTAGTATATACAGCTCTGAGGCCAACGTCCTGACCTTC. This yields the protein CASSIYSSEANVLTF.